Following are 16 T cell receptor beta chains from one sample sequenced in a study of cytomegalovirus exposure and HLA in healthy donors. Researchers ran the PCR with 60 Vbeta and 13 Jbeta primers. Produced via immunoSEQ multiplex PCR; TCRdb's table is partial and in-frame only. This table has 90,000 to 150,000 clones, under 85% appearing once. The sequenced sample consisted of PBMCs. The receptors were gathered from a man between 18 and 35 years old in good health and CMV-seropositive.

A few counts support this clone. V and J are TRBV6-5 and TRBJ2-7; 7 bases match TRBD1. The CDR3 loop spans 12 amino acids. CDR1 and CDR2 (germline): MNHEY, SVGAGI. Germline trimming cut 6 bases from V and 6 bases from J; bases unmatched to any gene: 5. The DNA for the CDR3 is TGTGCCAGCAGAGAGACAGGGACCGAGCAGTACTTC. This encodes CASRETGTEQYF.

The V and J genes are TRBV11-2 and TRBJ1-2, with D perhaps matching TRBD1 (6 bases). Germline values: CDR1 SGHAT, CDR2 FQNNGV. CDR3 length: 19 residues. The CDR3 reads CASTPSIPGEKASNYGYTF. The CDR3 coding sequence is TGTGCGAGTACCCCCTCCATTCCAGGGGAGAAGGCCTCGAACTATGGCTACACCTTC.

The V call is TRBV28, the J call TRBJ2-1; the match to TRBD1 covers 7 bases. Looked up from germline, CDR1 is MDHEN and CDR2 is SYDVKM. The CDR3 extends over 15 amino acids. The trim removed 5 bases at V and 0 bases at J, leaving 4 bases unmatched. Written as DNA, the CDR3 is TGTGCCAGCAGTAAACAGGGGAGCTCCTACAATGAGCAGTTCTTC. Its protein is CASSKQGSSYNEQFF.

This clone came up once. This chain links TRBV7-9 with TRBJ1-4; D unclear. The ends were cut back, 4 bases at V and 5 bases at J, with 20 bases in the middle. Per germline, CDR1 SEHNR and CDR2 FQNEAQ (reference sequence). CDR3 length: 17 amino acids. The CDR3 DNA reads as TGTGCCAGCAGCTCCCGGGGAGGGATCTTAGTGAATGAAAAACTGTTTTTT. Its protein product is CASSSRGGILVNEKLFF.

This clone was found a few times. V is TRBV25-1 and J is TRBJ1-5, with TRBD1 as a possible D gene (5 bases). Germline V lookup: CDR1 MGHDK, CDR2 SYGVNS. The CDR3 is 14 amino acids. With 3 bases removed from V and 11 bases from J, the gap between germline ends came to 17 bases. The CDR3 region is CASSDGKGLPAQHF. In DNA, the CDR3 is TGTGCCAGCAGTGATGGAAAGGGGCTCCCGGCCCAGCATTTT.

A note on this clone: A read error may account for a junction end that differs from germline. The genes are TRBV10-1 and TRBJ2-6; 7 bases map to TRBD1. Germline loops: CDR1 WNHNN, CDR2 SYGVQD (reference sequence). The CDR3 has 16 residues. Written as DNA, the CDR3 is TGCGCCAGCAGTGGACCTACAGGGGCTGGGGCCAACGGCCTGACTTTC. Its translation: CASSGPTGAGANGLTF.

The chain links TRBV2 to TRBJ2-2, with 11 bases matching TRBD2. The CDR3 totals 15 residues. Germline CDR1 SNHLY, CDR2 FYNNEI. Trimming took 7 bases from V and 2 from J; bases not matched to a gene: 3. CDR3 sequence: CASKGTSGNTGELFF. The DNA of the CDR3 is TGTGCCAGCAAAGGGACTAGCGGAAACACCGGGGAGCTGTTTTTT.

The genes are TRBV5-1 and TRBJ2-7; 12 bases line up with TRBD1. CDR1 and CDR2 (germline): SGHRS, YFSETQ. V was pared by 4 bases and J by 5 bases, with 10 bases of the junction left unmatched. The CDR3 length is 16 residues. The CDR3 DNA reads TGCGCCAGCAGCCTGACGATCGGGACAGGGGGCCACGAGCAGTACTTC. The encoded protein is CASSLTIGTGGHEQYF.

This clone has more than one count but fewer than ten. The chain carries TRBV7-9 and TRBJ2-1, with TRBD1 identical over 8 bases. In germline, CDR1 is SEHNR, CDR2 FQNEAQ (reference sequence). The CDR3 has 15 amino acids. Trimming cost V 4 bases and J 8 bases; bases outside gene matches: 10. CDR3 protein: CASSSQDGQGDEQFF. CDR3 nucleotide sequence: TGTGCCAGCAGCTCACAGGACGGACAGGGCGATGAGCAGTTCTTC.

This clone was seen a few times. The chain couples TRBV28 to TRBJ1-4, with 8 bases that match TRBD1. CDR1 MDHEN and CDR2 SYDVKM come from the germline V gene. This CDR3 spans 13 amino acids. The J segment lost 8 bases and the V segment lost 7 bases, leaving 6 bases of the junction unmatched. The CDR3 spells CASIQGADEKLFF. The CDR3 nucleotides are TGTGCCAGCATCCAGGGGGCTGACGAAAAACTGTTTTTT.

The V and J genes are TRBV7-8 and TRBJ2-1; D is perhaps TRBD2 (5 bases). This CDR3 is built from 14 residues. CDR1 is SGHVS and CDR2 is FQNEAQ in the germline V gene. The ends were cut back, 1 base at V and 4 bases at J, with 8 bases in the middle. CDR3 in DNA: TGTGCCAGCAGCTTAGTGTCGGGGTACAATGAGCAGTTCTTC. Protein: CASSLVSGYNEQFF.

CDR3 loop: CASSLTLAGRRKDNEQFF. CDR3 nucleotides: TGCGCCAGCAGCTTGACCCTAGCGGGAAGGAGGAAGGACAATGAGCAGTTCTTC. The chain joins TRBV5-1 to TRBJ2-1; TRBD2 matches 9 bases. The CDR3 is 18 residues long. After removal of 1 base from V and 5 bases from J, the junction contained 13 bases not matched to a gene. Germline CDR1 reads SGHRS; CDR2 reads YFSETQ. The full variable domain, in which reference TRBV5-1 and TRBJ2-1 provide the parts outside the CDR3, is KAGVTQTPRYLIKTRGQQVTLSCSPISGHRSVSWYQQTPGQGLQFLFEYFSETQRNKGNFPGRFSGRQFSNSRSEMNVSTLELGDSALYLCASSLTLAGRRKDNEQFFGPGTRLTVL.

V is TRBV11-2 and J is TRBJ1-1; a possible D gene is TRBD1 (5 bases). V shed 1 base and J shed 5 bases, with 20 bases lying between them. The CDR3 runs to 17 residues. Germline loops: CDR1 SGHAT, CDR2 FQNNGV. As DNA, the CDR3 is TGTGCCAGCAGCTTAGCAGGTCTCAGGGAAATCGGGACTGAAGCTTTCTTT. This translates into CASSLAGLREIGTEAFF.

This clone has a handful of counts. The chain uses TRBV6-5 and TRBJ2-7, with D possibly matching TRBD1 (6 bases). V was shortened by 5 bases and J by 3 bases, with 8 bases between the two germline ends. The CDR3 runs to 12 residues. From germline, CDR1 is MNHEY and CDR2 SVGAGI. Written as DNA, the CDR3 is TGTGCCAGCAGTCCACAGGGCTACGAGCAGTACTTC. This translates into CASSPQGYEQYF.

The V gene is TRBV9, the J gene TRBJ1-3; TRBD1 matches at 7 bases. Per the germline V gene, CDR1 is SGDLS and CDR2 is YYNGEE. V was clipped by 3 bases and J by 4 bases; unmatched bases: 4. This CDR3 has 14 amino acids. The CDR3 sequence: CASSETGSGNTIYF. For the CDR3, the DNA is TGTGCCAGCAGCGAGACAGGGTCCGGAAACACCATATATTTT.

The V and J genes are TRBV5-1 and TRBJ2-5, with TRBD1 identical over 7 bases. V shed 0 bases and J 2 bases; nucleotides not matched to a gene: 1. This CDR3 comprises 14 residues. CDR1 and CDR2 (germline): SGHRS, YFSETQ. CDR3 residues: CASSLAGQQETQYF. The CDR3 nucleotides are TGCGCCAGCAGCTTGGCGGGACAGCAAGAGACCCAGTACTTC.